The 31 T cell receptor beta chains below were found in one sample sequenced in a study of T cells in Graves' hyperthyroidism and ophthalmopathy. The source material, RNA transcripts, was used to amplify TCR beta CDR3 regions. HTBI primers were employed in a first-round RT-PCR of the TCR CDR3. TCRdb redid the calling of the multiplex PCR reads with MiXCR, one entry per CDR3 protein. Here the sample spans approximately 600,000 distinct CDR3 sequences, less than 25% being singletons. The material sequenced was blood. The receptors were sampled from a man aged 25 to 40 with Graves' ophthalmopathy.

J is TRBJ1-2 and V is TRBV27; 10 positions match TRBD1. CDR3 length equals 15 residues. In germline, CDR1 is MNHEY, CDR2 SMNVEV (reference sequence). The junction had 8 bases not matched to a gene; V was cut back by 5 bases and J by 5 bases. The CDR3, as DNA: TGTGCCAGCAGTCAAAGGACAGGGGGAGGTTATGGCTACACCTTC. Protein: CASSQRTGGGYGYTF.

This clonotype was seen repeatedly, ten times or more. The J gene is TRBJ2-7, the V gene TRBV12-5; the match to TRBD2 covers 10 bases. V shed 3 bases, J shed 3 bases, and the junction held 5 bases outside the gene matches. In germline, CDR1 is LGHNT, CDR2 FRNRAP. The CDR3 length is 15 residues. In DNA form, the CDR3 reads TGTGCTAGTGGTTTATGGACTAGCGGCCACTACGAGCAGTACTTC. Encoded protein: CASGLWTSGHYEQYF.

This clonotype appeared a single time. J is TRBJ2-1 and V is TRBV10-3, with TRBD2 matching over 8 bases. The CDR3 has 12 amino acids. Per germline, CDR1 ENHRY and CDR2 SYGVKD. The V gene end was trimmed by 10 bases and the J gene end by 9 bases; junction bases not matched to a gene: 8. The CDR3 protein is CATQAGDSEQFF. In DNA, the CDR3 is TGTGCCACGCAAGCGGGAGATAGTGAGCAGTTCTTC.

J is TRBJ2-1 and V is TRBV7-4; 10 bases fit TRBD2. The CDR3 covers 15 residues. Unmatched junction bases numbered 4, after V lost 4 bases and J lost 4 bases. The germline V gene encodes CDR1 SGHVT and CDR2 SQSDAQ. The CDR3 protein is CASSSTSGLYNEQFF. CDR3 in DNA: TGTGCCAGCAGCTCGACTAGCGGGTTGTACAATGAGCAGTTCTTC.

In this sample, this clonotype turned up many times. The chain carries TRBV12-3 or TRBV12-4 and TRBJ1-1, with D hard to call. There are 18 residues in the CDR3. V dropped 5 bases and J dropped 0 bases, with 22 bases sitting between them. CDR3: CASSHKGRPFWVNTEAFF. CDR3 DNA: TGTGCCAGCAGTCACAAAGGACGGCCCTTCTGGGTGAACACTGAAGCTTTCTTT.

This clonotype was detected many times. V and J are TRBV7-9 and TRBJ1-1, with D possibly matching TRBD1 (5 bases). V was pared by 1 base and J by 11 bases, with 20 bases between. CDR3 size: 15 residues. Per the germline V gene, CDR1 is SEHNR and CDR2 is FQNEAQ (reference sequence). The CDR3 DNA is TGTGCCAGCAGCTTAGAATCCGGAGCGTTCGGGGGGGCTTTCTTT. Its translation: CASSLESGAFGGAFF.

Of note for this clonotype: This may come from a read error, since a much larger clone is one base off. The chain links TRBV20-1 to TRBJ2-1; 10 bases are a match to TRBD2. This CDR3 has 14 residues. CDR1 is DFQATT and CDR2 is SNEGSKA in the germline V gene (reference sequence). V lost 3 bases to trimming and J lost 5 bases; unmatched junction nucleotides: 4. For the CDR3, the DNA is TGCAGTGCTAGTGGACTAGCGGCTCACAATGAGCAGTTCTTC. This codes for CSASGLAAHNEQFF.

This clonotype has a count of ten or more. The V gene is TRBV28, the J gene TRBJ1-1; 8 positions agree with TRBD1. The CDR3 runs to 16 residues. The V gene's germline CDR1 is MDHEN and CDR2 SYDVKM. The trim removed 6 bases at V and 3 bases at J, leaving 12 bases unmatched. CDR3 sequence: CASSQVQGALDTEAFF. In nucleotides, the CDR3 is TGTGCCAGCAGCCAAGTGCAGGGGGCGCTGGACACTGAAGCTTTCTTT.

This clonotype has at least ten counts. CDR3 amino acids: CASSHSDEQYF. The CDR3, as DNA: TGTGCCAGCAGCCATTCTGACGAGCAGTACTTC. The V gene is TRBV3-1, the J gene TRBJ2-7, with unresolved D. The V gene lost 3 bases and the J gene lost 5 bases, with 5 bases spanning the gap. Germline V lookup: CDR1 LGHDT, CDR2 YNNKEL (reference sequence). This CDR3 comprises 11 residues.

The chain combines TRBV5-1 with TRBJ2-3, with 11 nucleotides matching TRBD1. CDR3 length: 16 residues. Looked up from germline, CDR1 is SGHRS and CDR2 is YFSETQ. With V trimmed by 2 bases and J by 2 bases, 4 bases remained unmatched. For the CDR3, the DNA is TGCGCCAGCAGCTTAAGGACAGGGGGCAACACAGATACGCAGTATTTT. Its protein product is CASSLRTGGNTDTQYF. The full variable domain, with the rest looked up from reference TRBV5-1 and TRBJ2-3, is KAGVTQTPRYLIKTRGQQVTLSCSPISGHRSVSWYQQTPGQGLQFLFEYFSETQRNKGNFPGRFSGRQFSNSRSEMNVSTLELGDSALYLCASSLRTGGNTDTQYFGPGTRLTVL.

This clonotype has just a few counts. This chain connects TRBV5-6 to TRBJ2-5; D tentatively fits TRBD1 or TRBD2 (6 bases each). The germline gives CDR1 SGHDT, CDR2 YYEEEE. The CDR3 is made up of 16 amino acids. Trimming cost V 3 bases and J 5 bases, with 20 bases left between them. In DNA form, the CDR3 reads TGTGCCAGCAGCTACTCGGATGGGGGGCGCAGGGAGACCCAGTACTTC. It yields the protein CASSYSDGGRRETQYF. The full variable domain, with the rest looked up from reference TRBV5-6 and TRBJ2-5, is DAGVTQSPTHLIKTRGQQVTLRCSPKSGHDTVSWYQQALGQGPQFIFQYYEEEERQRGNFPDRFSGHQFPNYSSELNVNALLLGDSALYLCASSYSDGGRRETQYFGPGTRLLVL.

There are a few counts of this clonotype. The V call is TRBV3-1, the J call TRBJ2-6, with D possibly called TRBD1 or TRBD2 (5 bases each). The CDR3 is made up of 16 amino acids. The germline V and J ends were trimmed by 4 bases and 0 bases, with 10 bases remaining between them. Germline-derived CDR1 and CDR2 are LGHDT and YNNKEL (reference sequence). The CDR3 here is CASSPLGGSGANVLTF. The CDR3 DNA reads as TGTGCCAGCAGCCCCCTTGGGGGCTCTGGGGCCAACGTCCTGACTTTC. Together with reference TRBV3-1 and TRBJ2-6, the CDR3 gives the full variable domain: DTAVSQTPKYLVTQMGNDKSIKCEQNLGHDTMYWYKQDSKKFLKIMFSYNNKELIINETVPNRFSPKSPDKAHLNLHINSLELGDSAVYFCASSPLGGSGANVLTFGAGSRLTVL.

The chain links TRBV7-2 to TRBJ2-3; tentative D call: TRBD2 (6 bases). The length of the CDR3 is 15 residues. CDR1 is SGHTA, CDR2 FQGNSA, per germline. Trimming shortened V by 2 bases and J by 6 bases, and 15 bases separated the two germline ends. CDR3 bases: TGTGCCAGCAGCTTATTACCCGGGAGCGGTGATACGCAGTATTTT. Its translation is CASSLLPGSGDTQYF. The full variable domain, completed using reference TRBV7-2 and TRBJ2-3, is GAGVSQSPSNKVTEKGKDVELRCDPISGHTALYWYRQSLGQGLEFLIYFQGNSAPDKSGLPSDRFSAERTGGSVSTLTIQRTQQEDSAVYLCASSLLPGSGDTQYFGPGTRLTVL.

The chain joins TRBV2 to TRBJ2-3, with D perhaps given as TRBD1 or TRBD2 (5 bases each). Trimming cost V 7 bases and J 2 bases, with 22 bases left between them. Germline V gene sequence: CDR1 SNHLY, CDR2 FYNNEI. The CDR3 length is 17 residues. CDR3 nucleotides: TGTGCCAGCAACCCAATAGGGACGCCCGCCCCCACAGATACGCAGTATTTT. Translation gives CASNPIGTPAPTDTQYF. The full variable domain, completed using reference TRBV2 and TRBJ2-3, is EPEVTQTPSHQVTQMGQEVILRCVPISNHLYFYWYRQILGQKVEFLVSFYNNEISEKSEIFDDQFSVERPDGSNFTLKIRSTKLEDSAMYFCASNPIGTPAPTDTQYFGPGTRLTVL.

The V gene is TRBV9, the J gene TRBJ2-7; TRBD2 agrees at 7 bases. There are 17 residues in the CDR3. Germline CDR1 and CDR2: SGDLS and YYNGEE. V lost 4 bases, J lost 0 bases, and 13 bases stayed unmatched. CDR3: CASSFTSESPNSYEQYF. The CDR3 nucleotides read TGTGCCAGCAGCTTTACTAGCGAGAGCCCCAACTCCTACGAGCAGTACTTC.

The gene calls are TRBV6-6 and TRBJ2-3, with D perhaps TRBD2 (5 bases). CDR1 is MNHNY, CDR2 SVGAGI, per germline (reference sequence). The CDR3 runs 16 residues. The V gene lost 1 base and the J gene lost 2 bases, with 13 bases spanning the gap. The CDR3 DNA is TGTGCCAGCAGTTACTGGCCACCGGGGTCCACAGATACGCAGTATTTT. Amino acid sequence: CASSYWPPGSTDTQYF.

This clonotype turned up a few times. The chain employs TRBV20-1 and TRBJ2-3; a possible D gene is TRBD1 (5 bases). Germline CDR1 DFQATT, CDR2 SNEGSKA (reference sequence). The V end was cut by 6 bases, the J end by 10 bases, with 20 bases between. This CDR3 contains 13 residues. The CDR3: CSATDGAQISQYF. The CDR3 nucleotides are TGCAGTGCCACAGATGGGGCCCAGATTTCGCAGTATTTT.

V gene TRBV3-1 combines with J gene TRBJ2-1, with TRBD2 as a possible D gene (6 bases). Between the trimmed V and J ends, which lost 0 bases and 0 bases, there was a span of 12 bases. The CDR3 runs to 17 residues. Germline V lookup: CDR1 LGHDT, CDR2 YNNKEL (reference sequence). CDR3 amino acids: CASSQDRLALSYNEQFF. CDR3 sequence (DNA): TGTGCCAGCAGCCAAGATCGCCTAGCGCTCTCCTACAATGAGCAGTTCTTC.

The gene calls are TRBV27 and TRBJ2-1; 7 bases are shared with TRBD2. V trimming: 2 bases; J trimming: 8 bases; junction bases outside the gene matches: 9. CDR1 MNHEY and CDR2 SMNVEV come from the germline V gene (reference sequence). The CDR3 spans 15 residues. As DNA, the CDR3 is TGTGCCAGCAGTTTAGGCCCCGGGGGGATCTATGAGCAGTTCTTC. Protein product: CASSLGPGGIYEQFF.

There are a few counts of this clonotype. This chain connects TRBV20-1 to TRBJ1-5; D unclear. CDR1 is DFQATT and CDR2 is SNEGSKA in the germline V gene (reference sequence). V lost 4 bases to trimming and J lost 5 bases, with 9 bases between them. The CDR3 has 12 residues. The CDR3 loop is CSANRGDQPQHF. CDR3 nucleotide sequence: TGCAGTGCTAATCGCGGGGATCAGCCCCAGCATTTT.

This clonotype was counted at least ten times. The chain carries TRBV5-1 and TRBJ1-1; unclear D gene. V was cut by 4 bases and J by 0 bases, with 16 bases left in between. The CDR3 is 16 residues long. Germline CDR1 SGHRS, CDR2 YFSETQ. CDR3 nucleotide sequence: TGCGCCAGCAGCCTGTCAAGCTCATTCATGAACACTGAAGCTTTCTTT. Protein: CASSLSSSFMNTEAFF. Filled out from reference TRBV5-1 and TRBJ1-1, the complete variable domain reads KAGVTQTPRYLIKTRGQQVTLSCSPISGHRSVSWYQQTPGQGLQFLFEYFSETQRNKGNFPGRFSGRQFSNSRSEMNVSTLELGDSALYLCASSLSSSFMNTEAFFGQGTRLTVV.

This clonotype was found a few times. A junction boundary mismatches the germline segment, possibly from a read error. V gene TRBV24-1 combines with J gene TRBJ2-3; D not certain. CDR1 and CDR2 from the germline V gene are KGHDR and SFDVKD. The CDR3 loop spans 13 amino acids. The chain's CDR3 is CASSYVSTDTQYF. CDR3 coding DNA: TGTGCCAGCAGTTACGTAAGCACAGATACGCAGTATTTT.

As concerns this clonotype: A much more abundant neighbour one base away suggests this may be a read error. The chain recombines TRBV7-2 with TRBJ2-4, with a weak D call TRBD1 (6 bases). This CDR3 is 16 amino acids long. From germline, CDR1 is SGHTA and CDR2 FQGNSA. Trimming removed 0 bases at V and 3 bases at J, with 12 bases between. This chain's CDR3 is CASSLADSLVKNIQYF. CDR3 nucleotides: TGTGCCAGCAGCTTAGCGGACAGCCTAGTCAAAAACATTCAGTACTTC.

V and J are TRBV12-3 or TRBV12-4 and TRBJ2-5; 8 bases fit TRBD1. Germline trimming cut 0 bases from V and 9 bases from J; bases unmatched to any gene: 6. This CDR3 has 14 residues. The CDR3 sequence: CASSLALNRGAQYF. CDR3 nucleotide sequence: TGTGCCAGCAGTTTAGCGTTGAACAGGGGGGCCCAGTACTTC.

This clonotype appeared many times. The chain couples TRBV24-1 to TRBJ2-1, with TRBD1 identical over 10 bases. Per the germline V gene, CDR1 is KGHDR and CDR2 is SFDVKD. The CDR3 extends over 15 amino acids. V shed 2 bases, J shed 4 bases, and the junction held 1 base outside the gene matches. CDR3 sequence: CATSDSGQGYNEQFF. CDR3 sequence (DNA): TGTGCCACCAGTGATTCGGGACAGGGGTACAATGAGCAGTTCTTC.

This clonotype was recorded a few times. J is TRBJ1-1 and V is TRBV19; a weak D match, TRBD1 (5 bases). CDR3 length: 17 residues. CDR1 and CDR2 (germline): LNHDA, SQIVND (reference sequence). V lost 4 bases, J lost 1 base, and 19 bases lay in between. CDR3 DNA sequence: TGTGCCAGTAGTAGCCGGGACGGAATTAATCAGAACACTGAAGCTTTCTTT. Translating gives CASSSRDGINQNTEAFF.

In its sample, this clonotype was seen many times. The chain has TRBV2 and TRBJ2-1, with 11 bases that match TRBD2. The CDR3 length is 14 residues. The V gene end was trimmed by 8 bases and the J gene end by 4 bases; junction bases not matched to a gene: 4. Germline V CDR1 and CDR2: SNHLY, FYNNEI. In DNA form, the CDR3 reads TGTGCCAGCTTACGACTAGCGGGGTACAATGAGCAGTTCTTC. This codes for CASLRLAGYNEQFF.

The rearrangement links TRBV27 to TRBJ2-2; TRBD1 might be the D (7 bases). The CDR3 is made up of 17 amino acids. Trimming took off 3 bases at V and 6 bases at J, with 20 bases between the two ends. Germline V CDR1 and CDR2: MNHEY, SMNVEV (reference sequence). CDR3 in amino acids: CASSLARGQGVAGELFF. Here the CDR3 DNA reads TGTGCCAGCAGTTTGGCCCGGGGGCAGGGGGTTGCCGGGGAGCTGTTTTTT.

With regard to this clonotype: This may be a read error, as it is one base from a much larger clone. The CDR3 carries no conserved terminal phenylalanine or tryptophan, so it likely arises from a read error. The rearrangement joins TRBV13 to TRBJ1-1; D uncertain. CDR3 length equals 12 residues. Between the trimmed V and J ends, which lost 1 base and 4 bases, there was a span of 4 bases. Germline V CDR1 and CDR2: PRHDT, FYEKMQ (reference sequence). CDR3 coding DNA: TGTGCCAGCAGCTTAGCATCCACTGAAGCTTTCCTT. Protein product: CASSLASTEAFL.

The genes are TRBV10-3 and TRBJ2-3; 9 nucleotides align to TRBD1. Per germline, CDR1 ENHRY and CDR2 SYGVKD. There are 15 residues in the CDR3. J was trimmed by 6 bases and V by 10 bases; bases with no gene match: 14. The CDR3 coding sequence is TGTGCCAGCAGGGAGCCGGGGACAGGGAAGGATACGCAGTATTTT. The encoded protein is CASREPGTGKDTQYF.

The V and J genes are TRBV11-2 and TRBJ2-1, with TRBD2 matching 7 bases. Germline CDR1 is SGHAT and CDR2 is FQNNGV. The trim removed 2 bases at V and 5 bases at J, leaving 9 bases unmatched. This CDR3 region has 16 residues. Here the CDR3 reads CASSLRRGSKDNEQFF. The CDR3 nucleotides read TGTGCCAGCAGCTTACGTCGCGGGAGTAAGGACAATGAGCAGTTCTTC. Filled out from reference TRBV11-2 and TRBJ2-1, the complete variable domain reads EAGVAQSPRYKIIEKRQSVAFWCNPISGHATLYWYQQILGQGPKLLIQFQNNGVVDDSQLPKDRFSAERLKGVDSTLKIQPAKLEDSAVYLCASSLRRGSKDNEQFFGPGTRLTVL.